This T cell receptor (beta chain) was observed in a study of shared clonotypes between healthy human individuals. The germline CDR1 and CDR2 sequences are WSHSY and SAAADI. The CDR3 is made up of 13 amino acids. The ends were cut back, 4 bases at V and 5 bases at J, with 9 bases in the middle. Sequenced by immunoSEQ multiplex PCR; TCRdb stores in-frame clones only, minus some. The sample has over 750,000 clones, 90% to 97% seen once. Positive CCR7 selection of CD45RO-negative cells yielded the naive CD8 cells, and terminally differentiated effector memory CD45RA+ cells were excluded. The chain is built from TRBV10-2 and TRBJ1-5, with a tentative D call TRBD1 (5 bases). The sequenced sample consisted of naive CD8+ T cells sorted from blood. This TCR derives from a man aged 25 to 45 in good health. CDR3 sequence reads: CASSVGGYQPQHF. CDR3 DNA sequence: TGCGCCAGCAGTGTCGGGGGTTATCAGCCCCAGCATTTT.